This T cell receptor beta chain was identified during a study of blood T cell repertoires in COVID-19. In the study overall: COVID-19 samples, acute and convalescent, were from the United States, Italy and Spain. In each case, the material was cDNA or gDNA derived from T cells, B-cell-depleted T cells, or PBMCs.

The data were produced by immunoSEQ multiplex PCR, yet TCRdb's version contains in-frame clones alone and is incomplete. The profile shows fewer than 90,000 clones, approximately 84% of them singletons. CDR1 and CDR2 (germline): SGDLS, YYNGEE. V shed 0 bases and J shed 2 bases, with 13 bases lying between them. This CDR3 comprises 16 residues. V gene TRBV9 combines with J gene TRBJ2-3; weak D call: TRBD1 (7 bases). Specimen: peripheral blood. This TCR was recovered from a man aged 65-85 years with acute or convalescent COVID-19. CDR3 sequence reads: CASSVGGGGPTDTQYF. The CDR3 bases are TGTGCCAGCAGCGTAGGTGGAGGGGGCCCCACAGATACGCAGTATTTT.